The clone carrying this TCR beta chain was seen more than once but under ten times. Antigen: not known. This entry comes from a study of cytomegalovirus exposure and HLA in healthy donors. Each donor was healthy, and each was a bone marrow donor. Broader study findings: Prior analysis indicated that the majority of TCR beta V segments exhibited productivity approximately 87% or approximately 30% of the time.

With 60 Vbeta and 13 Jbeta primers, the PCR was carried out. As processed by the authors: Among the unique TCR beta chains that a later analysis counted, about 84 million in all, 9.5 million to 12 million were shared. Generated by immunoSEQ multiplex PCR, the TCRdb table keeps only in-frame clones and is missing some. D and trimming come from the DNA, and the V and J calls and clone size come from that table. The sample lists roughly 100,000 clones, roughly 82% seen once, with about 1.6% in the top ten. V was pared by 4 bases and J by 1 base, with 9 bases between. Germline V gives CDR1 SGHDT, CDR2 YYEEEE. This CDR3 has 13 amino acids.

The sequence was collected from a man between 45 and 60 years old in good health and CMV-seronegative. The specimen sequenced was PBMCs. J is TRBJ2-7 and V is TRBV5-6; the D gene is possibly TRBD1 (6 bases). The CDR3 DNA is TGTGCCAGCAGCAACAGGGAGTCCTACGAGCAGTACTTC. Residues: CASSNRESYEQYF. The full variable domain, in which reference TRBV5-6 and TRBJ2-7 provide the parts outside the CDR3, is DAGVTQSPTHLIKTRGQQVTLRCSPKSGHDTVSWYQQALGQGPQFIFQYYEEEERQRGNFPDRFSGHQFPNYSSELNVNALLLGDSALYLCASSNRESYEQYFGPGTRLTVT.